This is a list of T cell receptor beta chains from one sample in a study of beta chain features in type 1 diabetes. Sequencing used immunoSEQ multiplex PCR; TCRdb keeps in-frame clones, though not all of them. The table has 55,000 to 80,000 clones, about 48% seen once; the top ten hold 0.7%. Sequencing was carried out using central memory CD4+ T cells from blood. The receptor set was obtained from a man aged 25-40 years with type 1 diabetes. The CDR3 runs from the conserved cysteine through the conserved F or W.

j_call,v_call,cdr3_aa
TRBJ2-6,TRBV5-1,CASSLIETSGANVLTF
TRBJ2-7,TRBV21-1,CASSKGTSGSKSSYEQYF
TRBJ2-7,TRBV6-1,CASRSGQGSFYEQYF
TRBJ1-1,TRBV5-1,CASSTGQGGGTEAFF
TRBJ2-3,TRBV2,CASRPGLAGDTQYF
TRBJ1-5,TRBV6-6,CASTQGGNVPQHF
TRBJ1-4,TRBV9,CASSPGAGFKTNEKLFF
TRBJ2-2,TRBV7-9,CASSLQRSTGELFF
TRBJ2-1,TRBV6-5,CASNPPGLAYNEQFF
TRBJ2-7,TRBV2,CASSRVGQGVYEQYF
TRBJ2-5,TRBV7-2,CASSPPSGQETQYF
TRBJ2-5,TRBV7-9,CASSLGDFNQETQYF
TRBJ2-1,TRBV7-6,CASNPIGGSYNEQFF
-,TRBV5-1,CASSSTMGPNEQYF
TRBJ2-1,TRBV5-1,CASSPGWGRDEQFF
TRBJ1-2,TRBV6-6,CASSYGGEGSYTF
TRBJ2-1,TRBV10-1,CASCPGQVNNEQFF
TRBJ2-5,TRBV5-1,CASSLGSSGGRETQYF
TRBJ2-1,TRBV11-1,CASSAKDARAGDEQFF
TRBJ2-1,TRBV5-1,CASSFTSGGGNEQFF
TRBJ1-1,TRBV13,CASSFRGANTEAFF
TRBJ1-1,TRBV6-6,CASSSPTEMNTEAFF
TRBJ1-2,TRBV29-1,CSVERDSYGYTF
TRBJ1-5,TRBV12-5,CASGLDEGQPQHF
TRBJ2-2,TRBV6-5,CASSDHGGEFF
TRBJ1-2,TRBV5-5,CASSLDRDGYTF
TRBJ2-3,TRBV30,CAWSVGHQHTDTQYF
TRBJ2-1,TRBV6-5,CASRRQGGGNEQFF